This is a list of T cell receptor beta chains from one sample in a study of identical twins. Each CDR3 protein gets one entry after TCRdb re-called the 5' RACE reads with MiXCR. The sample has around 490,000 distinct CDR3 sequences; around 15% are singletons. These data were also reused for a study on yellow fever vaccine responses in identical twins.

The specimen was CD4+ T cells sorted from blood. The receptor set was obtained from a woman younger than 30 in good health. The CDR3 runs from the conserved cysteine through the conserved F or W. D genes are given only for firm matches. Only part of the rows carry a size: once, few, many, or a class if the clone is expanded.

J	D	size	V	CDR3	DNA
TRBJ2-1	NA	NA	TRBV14	CASSPRLGMGKGNEQFF	TGTGCCAGCAGCCCCCGACTAGGGATGGGGAAGGGCAATGAGCAGTTCTTC
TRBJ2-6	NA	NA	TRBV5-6	CASSHRVGWANVLTF	TGTGCCAGCAGCCACAGGGTGGGTTGGGCCAACGTCCTGACTTTC
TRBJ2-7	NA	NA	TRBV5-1	CASSLVAGLNEQYF	TGCGCCAGCAGCTTGGTGGCAGGGTTGAACGAGCAGTACTTC
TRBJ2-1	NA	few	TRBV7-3	CASSRTSAGYNEQFF	TGTGCCAGCAGCCGAACAAGTGCGGGCTACAATGAGCAGTTCTTC
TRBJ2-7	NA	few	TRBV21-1	CASTSLGQVSYEQYF	TGTGCCAGCACCTCGTTGGGACAGGTATCCTACGAGCAGTACTTC
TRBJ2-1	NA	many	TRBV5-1	CASNPKAGSYNEQFF	TGCGCCAGCAACCCCAAGGCAGGGAGCTACAATGAGCAGTTCTTC
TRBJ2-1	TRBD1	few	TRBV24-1	CATSVKDRGLGRAYNEQFF	TGTGCCACCAGTGTAAAAGACAGGGGTCTCGGTAGGGCCTACAATGAGCAGTTCTTC
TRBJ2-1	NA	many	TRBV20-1	CSATGSYNEQFF	TGCAGTGCCACAGGGTCTTACAATGAGCAGTTCTTC
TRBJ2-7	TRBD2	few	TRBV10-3	CATGAGIAGASYEQYF	TGTGCCACCGGCGCAGGAATAGCGGGAGCAAGCTACGAGCAGTACTTC
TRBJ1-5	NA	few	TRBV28	CASSLWGSQNQPQHF	TGTGCCAGCAGTTTATGGGGGAGTCAGAATCAGCCCCAGCATTTT
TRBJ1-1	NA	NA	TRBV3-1	CASGEGHLGGTEAFF	TGTGCCAGCGGAGAGGGACATCTTGGGGGCACTGAAGCTTTCTTT
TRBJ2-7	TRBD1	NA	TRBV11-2	CASSSQWATGATSYEQYF	TGTGCCAGCAGCTCCCAATGGGCGACAGGGGCCACCTCCTACGAGCAGTACTTC
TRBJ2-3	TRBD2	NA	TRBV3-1	CASSQDTGTSVLTDTQYF	TGTGCCAGCAGCCAAGACACCGGGACTAGCGTACTCACAGATACGCAGTATTTT
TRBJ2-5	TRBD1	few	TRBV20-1	CSARVRQGYETQYF	TGCAGTGCTAGAGTGCGACAGGGGTACGAGACCCAGTACTTC
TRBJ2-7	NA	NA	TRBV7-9	CASSLTDSGEQYF	TGTGCCAGCAGCTTAACTGATTCTGGCGAGCAGTACTTC
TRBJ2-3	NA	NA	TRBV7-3	CASSLYGTDTQYF	TGTGCCAGCAGCTTATATGGGACAGATACGCAGTATTTT
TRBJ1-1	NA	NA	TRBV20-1	CSARDGVRSNTEAFF	TGCAGTGCTAGAGATGGAGTGAGGTCGAACACTGAAGCTTTCTTT
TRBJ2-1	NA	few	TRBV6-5	CASSSMTGTSYNEQFF	TGTGCCAGCAGTTCCATGACCGGGACTTCCTACAATGAGCAGTTCTTC
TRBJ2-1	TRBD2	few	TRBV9	CASSAGTSGRAGWSYNEQFF	TGTGCCAGCAGCGCCGGGACTAGCGGGAGGGCCGGGTGGTCCTACAATGAGCAGTTCTTC
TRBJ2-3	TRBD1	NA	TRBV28	CASTGTGSSTDTQYF	TGTGCCAGCACTGGGACAGGATCCTCCACAGATACGCAGTATTTT
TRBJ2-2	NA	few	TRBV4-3	CASRQNPRTAAAGELFF	TGCGCCAGCAGGCAGAATCCTAGGACGGCGGCAGCCGGGGAGCTGTTTTTT
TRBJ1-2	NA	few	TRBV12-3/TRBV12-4	CASSSRVTHYGYTF	TGTGCCAGCAGTTCCAGGGTAACGCACTATGGCTACACCTTC